This T cell receptor (beta chain) stems from a study of blood T cell repertoires in COVID-19. In the original analysis: Estimates of nucleated cell counts were drawn from the amplification of reference gene primers. Profiled with immunoSEQ multiplex PCR; TCRdb holds only in-frame clones, not every one. V and J calls and clone size are given by that table; D and trimming were obtained from the DNA. The table has about 260,000 clones, roughly 80% seen once; the top ten hold 4.1%. This CDR3 is 15 amino acids long. Trimming took 3 bases from V and 2 from J, leaving 11 bases between them. Per germline, CDR1 MNHEY and CDR2 SMNVEV (reference sequence). This clone has a handful of counts.

The chain employs TRBV27 and TRBJ1-5, with D perhaps matching TRBD1 (6 bases). Sequences were obtained from PBMCs or T cells enriched from blood (not recorded which). The sequence derives from a young man with acute COVID-19. In DNA form, the CDR3 reads TGTGCCAGCAGTTTTGCAGGGGCGGGCAATCAGCCCCAGCATTTT. Translated: CASSFAGAGNQPQHF.